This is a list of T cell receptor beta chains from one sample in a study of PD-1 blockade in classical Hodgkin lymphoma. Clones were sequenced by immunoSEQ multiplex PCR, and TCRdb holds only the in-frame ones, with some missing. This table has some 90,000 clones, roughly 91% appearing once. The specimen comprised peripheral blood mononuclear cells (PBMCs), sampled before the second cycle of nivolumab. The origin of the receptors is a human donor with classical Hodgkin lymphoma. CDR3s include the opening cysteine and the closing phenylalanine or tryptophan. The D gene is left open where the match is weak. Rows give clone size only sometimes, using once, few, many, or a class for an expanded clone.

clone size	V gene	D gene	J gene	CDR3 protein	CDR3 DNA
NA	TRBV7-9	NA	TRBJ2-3	CASRAGPGADTQYF	TGTGCCAGCAGGGCGGGTCCTGGGGCAGATACGCAGTATTTT
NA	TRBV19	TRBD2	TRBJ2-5	CASSRGLALQETQYF	TGTGCCAGTAGTAGGGGACTAGCCTTACAAGAGACCCAGTACTTC
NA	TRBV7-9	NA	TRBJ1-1	CASSLAAMGPYEAFF	TGTGCCAGCAGCTTAGCGGCGATGGGACCCTACGAAGCTTTCTTT
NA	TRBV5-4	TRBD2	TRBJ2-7	CASSGTSGAYEQYF	TGTGCCAGCAGCGGGACTAGCGGCGCCTACGAGCAGTACTTC
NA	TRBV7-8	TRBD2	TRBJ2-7	CASTIAGGLSYEQYF	TGTGCCAGCACGATAGCGGGAGGACTCTCCTACGAGCAGTACTTC
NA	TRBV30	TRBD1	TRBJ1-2	CAWDDRGGYTF	TGTGCCTGGGACGACAGGGGAGGCTACACCTTC
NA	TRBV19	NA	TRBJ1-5	CASSIWLDSNQPQHF	TGTGCCAGTAGTATATGGTTAGATAGCAATCAGCCCCAGCATTTT
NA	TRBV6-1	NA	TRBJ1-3	CASSSKPGTGNTIYF	TGTGCCAGCAGTAGTAAGCCAGGGACTGGAAACACCATATATTTT
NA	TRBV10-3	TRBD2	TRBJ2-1	CAVFSGSFLSEQFF	TGTGCCGTGTTTAGCGGGAGTTTTTTAAGTGAGCAGTTCTTC
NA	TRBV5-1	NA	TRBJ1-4	CASSLVGGSATNEKLFF	TGCGCCAGCAGCTTGGTGGGAGGATCCGCAACTAATGAAAAACTGTTTTTT
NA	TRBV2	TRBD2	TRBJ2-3	CASSEAGTSGRARGHF	TGTGCCAGCAGTGAAGCGGGGACTAGCGGGAGGGCCCGGGGACATTTT
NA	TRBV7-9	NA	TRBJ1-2	CASSFPDTFYLYGYTF	TGTGCCAGCAGCTTCCCGGACACCTTTTATCTCTATGGCTACACCTTC
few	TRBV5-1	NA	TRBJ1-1	CASSLEQRHTEAFF	TGCGCCAGCAGCTTGGAGCAGCGGCACACTGAAGCTTTCTTT
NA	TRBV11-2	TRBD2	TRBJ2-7	CASTLLAGELSFSYEQYF	TGTGCCAGCACCTTACTAGCGGGAGAGCTATCGTTCTCCTACGAGCAGTACTTC
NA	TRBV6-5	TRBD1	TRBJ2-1	CASTPGQGAYNEQFF	TGTGCCAGCACCCCCGGACAGGGTGCCTACAATGAGCAGTTCTTC
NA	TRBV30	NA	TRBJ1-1	CAWTREGTEAFF	TGTGCCTGGACCAGGGAGGGGACTGAAGCTTTCTTT
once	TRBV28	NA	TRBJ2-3	CASSPVSTDTQYF	TGTGCCAGCAGCCCCGTGAGCACAGATACGCAGTATTTT
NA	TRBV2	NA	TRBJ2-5	CASSNEETQYF	TGTGCCAGCAGTAACGAAGAGACCCAGTACTTC
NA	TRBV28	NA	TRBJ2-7	CASSVRGGSYEQYF	TGTGCCAGCAGCGTAAGGGGGGGGTCCTACGAGCAGTACTTC
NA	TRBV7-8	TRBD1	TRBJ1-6	CASSQQGVPNSPLHF	TGTGCCAGCAGTCAACAGGGGGTTCCTAATTCACCCCTCCACTTT
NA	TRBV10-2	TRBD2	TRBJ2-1	CASTGSGAVYNEQFF	TGCGCCAGCACCGGTAGCGGGGCTGTCTACAATGAGCAGTTCTTC
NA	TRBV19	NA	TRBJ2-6	CASSIRSGANVLTF	TGTGCCAGTAGTATCCGGTCTGGGGCCAACGTCCTGACTTTC